Below are 9 T cell receptor beta chains sequenced from a single sample in a study of blood T cell repertoires in COVID-19. Libraries were prepared by immunoSEQ multiplex PCR; TCRdb keeps only in-frame clonotypes and omits some of them. The sample holds approximately 240,000 clones; approximately 80% are singletons and the top ten take around 5.5%. The specimen was peripheral blood. These receptors came from a woman aged 60-70 years who had recovered from COVID-19.

The J gene is TRBJ1-6, the V gene TRBV2; 8 bases agree with TRBD1. Trimming cost V 4 bases and J 6 bases; bases outside gene matches: 5. This CDR3 comprises 15 residues. CDR1 and CDR2 from the germline V gene are SNHLY and FYNNEI. The CDR3 sequence: CASSGQGAGNSPLHF. CDR3 DNA: TGTGCCAGCAGTGGTCAGGGGGCGGGTAATTCACCCCTCCACTTT. The whole variable domain, remainder taken from reference TRBV2 and TRBJ1-6, is EPEVTQTPSHQVTQMGQEVILRCVPISNHLYFYWYRQILGQKVEFLVSFYNNEISEKSEIFDDQFSVERPDGSNFTLKIRSTKLEDSAMYFCASSGQGAGNSPLHFGNGTRLTVT.

This chain connects TRBV30 to TRBJ2-5; 12 bases are a match to TRBD1. The V gene's germline CDR1 is GTSNPN and CDR2 SVGIG (reference sequence). The junction had 14 bases not matched to a gene; V was cut back by 5 bases and J by 7 bases. This CDR3 comprises 16 residues. As DNA, the CDR3 is TGTGCCTGGGATACGGGACAGGGGGCGAGGATTGGGACCCAGTACTTC. Translating gives CAWDTGQGARIGTQYF.

The CDR3 region has the DNA TGTGCCACCCAAGATAGCGGGGGGGAGACCCAGTACTTC. Protein product: CATQDSGGETQYF. The gene calls are TRBV2 and TRBJ2-5; TRBD2 matches 10 bases. Germline lookup yields CDR1 SNHLY and CDR2 FYNNEI. V gave up 10 bases and J gave up 5 bases; unmatched junction bases: 7. The CDR3 length is 13 residues.

V usage is TRBV11-2 and J usage is TRBJ1-3; D unclear. CDR3 length: 14 amino acids. Germline values: CDR1 SGHAT, CDR2 FQNNGV. The V end was cut by 5 bases, the J end by 0 bases, with 8 bases between. The CDR3 DNA is TGTGCCAGCAGCGGGAGGACCTCTGGAAACACCATATATTTT. This sequence encodes CASSGRTSGNTIYF.

V is TRBV7-8 and J is TRBJ2-2; 15 nucleotides match TRBD2. The CDR3 length is 20 residues. V shed 5 bases, J shed 0 bases, and the junction held 10 bases outside the gene matches. Germline values: CDR1 SGHVS, CDR2 FQNEAQ. The CDR3 sequence is CASSHRWGTSGGPNTGELFF. The CDR3 nucleotides are TGTGCCAGCAGCCACCGGTGGGGGACTAGCGGGGGGCCGAACACCGGGGAGCTGTTTTTT.

This clone was seen only once. This sequence joins TRBV12-3 or TRBV12-4 and TRBJ1-4; D may be TRBD1 (5 bases). Between the trimmed V and J ends, which lost 4 bases and 8 bases, there was a span of 11 bases. CDR3 length: 13 residues. This chain's CDR3 is CASSSRVGEKLFF. CDR3 sequence (DNA): TGTGCCAGCAGTTCCAGGGTGGGCGAAAAACTGTTTTTT.

The rearrangement links TRBV19 to TRBJ2-7, with a tentative D call TRBD2 (6 bases). The CDR3 loop spans 14 amino acids. V was trimmed by 4 bases and J by 6 bases, leaving 16 bases between them. Germline V gene data show CDR1 as LNHDA and CDR2 as SQIVND (reference sequence). The CDR3 loop is CASSTTGGKTEQYF. CDR3 coding DNA: TGTGCCAGTAGTACGACCGGGGGAAAGACCGAGCAGTACTTC.

The rearrangement links TRBV5-1 to TRBJ2-2, with D perhaps matching TRBD2 (6 bases). V was clipped by 0 bases and J by 6 bases, with 15 bases between them. This CDR3 spans 16 amino acids. The V gene's germline CDR1 is SGHRS and CDR2 YFSETQ. This CDR3 reads CASSLAVSAGAGELFF. As DNA, the CDR3 is TGCGCCAGCAGCTTGGCCGTCTCAGCGGGTGCCGGGGAGCTGTTTTTT.

The rearrangement uses TRBV5-1 and TRBJ1-1; TRBD1 might be the D (6 bases). V lost 0 bases and J lost 6, with 9 bases in between. Per germline, CDR1 SGHRS and CDR2 YFSETQ. The CDR3 loop spans 13 amino acids. For the CDR3, the DNA is TGCGCCAGCAGCTTGGCAGGGGAAGCTGAAGCTTTCTTT. Its protein is CASSLAGEAEAFF.